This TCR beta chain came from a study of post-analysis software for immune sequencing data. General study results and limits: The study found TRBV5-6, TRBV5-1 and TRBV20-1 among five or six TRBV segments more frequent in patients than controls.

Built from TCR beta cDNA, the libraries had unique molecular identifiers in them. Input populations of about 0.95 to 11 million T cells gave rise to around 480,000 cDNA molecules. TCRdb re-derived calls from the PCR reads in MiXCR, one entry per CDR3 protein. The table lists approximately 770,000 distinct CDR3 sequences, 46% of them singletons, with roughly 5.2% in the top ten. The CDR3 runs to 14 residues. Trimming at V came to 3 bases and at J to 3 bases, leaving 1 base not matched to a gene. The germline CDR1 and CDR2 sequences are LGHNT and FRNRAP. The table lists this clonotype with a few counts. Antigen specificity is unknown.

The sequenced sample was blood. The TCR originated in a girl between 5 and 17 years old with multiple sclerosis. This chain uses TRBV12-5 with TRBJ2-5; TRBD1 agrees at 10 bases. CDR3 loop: CASGFGTGEETQYF. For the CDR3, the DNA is TGTGCTAGTGGTTTCGGGACAGGGGAAGAGACCCAGTACTTC. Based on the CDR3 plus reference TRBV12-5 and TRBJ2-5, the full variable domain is DARVTQTPRHKVTEMGQEVTMRCQPILGHNTVFWYRQTMMQGLELLAYFRNRAPLDDSGMPKDRFSAEMPDATLATLKIQPSEPRDSAVYFCASGFGTGEETQYFGPGTRLLVL.